This passage covers 16 T cell receptor beta chains from one sample sequenced in a study of cytomegalovirus exposure and HLA in healthy donors. Produced via immunoSEQ multiplex PCR; TCRdb's table is partial and in-frame only. In the table there are about 110,000 clones, around 83% of which are singletons. Sequencing was carried out using PBMCs. The receptors here all came from a woman aged 18-30 years in good health and CMV-seropositive.

The V gene is TRBV6-1, the J gene TRBJ1-2; D is ambiguous. This CDR3 is built from 11 residues. V shed 1 base and J shed 7 bases, with 4 bases lying between them. Germline V gene lookup returns CDR1 MNHNS and CDR2 SASEGT. The CDR3 sequence: CASSEGLGYTF. CDR3 sequence (DNA): TGTGCCAGCAGTGAAGGGCTTGGCTACACCTTC.

This sequence joins TRBV18 and TRBJ1-5, with D tentatively TRBD1 (5 bases). Germline CDR1 KGHSH, CDR2 LQKENI. V lost 0 bases, J lost 6 bases, and 12 bases lay in between. This CDR3 spans 15 amino acids. The DNA of the CDR3 is TGTGCCAGCTCACCACCTCAGGGTAGTGGTCAGCCCCAGCATTTT. It specifies CASSPPQGSGQPQHF.

The rearrangement joins TRBV11-2 to TRBJ2-7; D perhaps matches TRBD2 (6 bases). V was clipped by 5 bases and J by 2 bases, with 7 bases between them. Germline-derived CDR1 and CDR2 are SGHAT and FQNNGV. This CDR3 spans 12 amino acids. The CDR3 sequence: CASSPGAYEQYF. As DNA, the CDR3 is TGTGCCAGCAGCCCGGGGGCCTACGAGCAGTACTTC.

This clone was seen a few times. The chain joins TRBV25-1 to TRBJ1-5, with D perhaps matching TRBD1 (6 bases). The CDR3 consists of 15 residues. The germline V gene has CDR1 MGHDK and CDR2 SYGVNS. Trimming left V 3 bases short and J 2 bases short, with 11 bases between. CDR3 nucleotide sequence: TGTGCCAGCAGTGATCAGGGGAAAGGCAATCAGCCCCAGCATTTT. Translating gives CASSDQGKGNQPQHF.

The gene calls are TRBV29-1 and TRBJ2-5, with 13 bases identical to TRBD2. The CDR3 runs 14 residues. Germline trimming cut 4 bases from V and 5 bases from J; bases unmatched to any gene: 4. Germline-derived CDR1 and CDR2 are SQVTM and ANQGSEA. CDR3 sequence (DNA): TGCAGCGTTGTGGGACTAGCGGGATACGAGACCCAGTACTTC. Residues: CSVVGLAGYETQYF.

The chain employs TRBV14 and TRBJ2-1; D unresolved. This CDR3 contains 12 residues. Germline V gives CDR1 SGHDN, CDR2 FVKESK. V dropped 4 bases and J dropped 4 bases, with 5 bases sitting between them. The CDR3 region is CASSLLYNEQFF. DNA of the CDR3: TGTGCCAGCAGCCTGTTATACAATGAGCAGTTCTTC. Supplemented by reference TRBV14 and TRBJ2-1, the full variable domain reads EAGVTQFPSHSVIEKGQTVTLRCDPISGHDNLYWYRRVMGKEIKFLLHFVKESKQDESGMPNNRFLAERTGGTYSTLKVQPAELEDSGVYFCASSLLYNEQFFGPGTRLTVL.

The rearrangement links TRBV7-9 to TRBJ2-3, with 9 positions matching TRBD1. V lost 2 bases and J lost 6; bases outside the gene matches: 6. The CDR3 extends over 15 amino acids. Germline CDR1 reads SEHNR; CDR2 reads FQNEAQ (reference sequence). CDR3 nucleotide sequence: TGTGCCAGCAGCTTAAGGGACAGGGCGGATGATACGCAGTATTTT. This gives the protein CASSLRDRADDTQYF.

This clone was seen only a few times. The chain couples TRBV28 to TRBJ1-3; 7 bases agree with TRBD1. The CDR3 consists of 14 residues. Germline CDR1 reads MDHEN; CDR2 reads SYDVKM. The V and J ends lost 3 bases and 4 bases, in that order; junction bases with no gene match: 3. The CDR3 coding sequence is TGTGCCAGCAGTTTGACAGGGTTGGGAAACACCATATATTTT. Amino acid sequence: CASSLTGLGNTIYF.

The chain has TRBV5-8 and TRBJ2-7, with 8 bases identical to TRBD1. V lost 4 bases and J lost 2; bases outside the gene matches: 11. CDR3 size: 16 residues. The germline V gene encodes CDR1 SGHTS and CDR2 YDEGEE. The CDR3 protein is CASSLGPGQDPYEQYF. The CDR3 DNA reads as TGTGCCAGCAGCCTCGGCCCGGGACAGGACCCCTACGAGCAGTACTTC.

The count of this clone is one. V is TRBV7-8 and J is TRBJ2-5; perhaps TRBD2 as D (5 bases). V was pared by 3 bases and J by 2 bases, with 16 bases between. Germline lookup yields CDR1 SGHVS and CDR2 FQNEAQ. The CDR3 runs to 16 residues. The CDR3 sequence: CASSFVGVGRQETQYF. CDR3 bases: TGTGCCAGCAGCTTCGTCGGGGTAGGTCGACAAGAGACCCAGTACTTC.

This sequence joins TRBV5-1 and TRBJ2-2; 8 nucleotides agree with TRBD1. CDR1 is SGHRS, CDR2 YFSETQ, per germline. This CDR3 contains 14 residues. After removal of 3 bases from V and 3 bases from J, the junction contained 1 base not matched to a gene. Here the CDR3 reads CASSSTGDTGELFF. As DNA, the CDR3 is TGCGCCAGCAGCTCGACAGGGGACACCGGGGAGCTGTTTTTT.

The chain uses TRBV21-1 and TRBJ2-2; TRBD2, as called in the table, went unchecked against the DNA. TRBV21-1 is noted as a pseudogene. The CDR3 is 17 amino acids. Written as DNA, the CDR3 is TGTGCCAGCAGCCTGGGGGGGAGCACGGCGAACACCGGGGAGCTGTTTTTT. Translated: CASSLGGSTANTGELFF.

This sequence joins TRBV6-1 and TRBJ2-3; no definite D call. The germline V gene has CDR1 MNHNS and CDR2 SASEGT. The length of the CDR3 is 12 residues. V dropped 7 bases and J dropped 8 bases, with 13 bases sitting between them. The CDR3 DNA sequence: TGTGCCAGCACCCTTGAGGTTGGTACGCAGTATTTT. It is translated as CASTLEVGTQYF.

This sequence joins TRBV4-1 and TRBJ2-7; the match to TRBD2 covers 7 bases. Trimming at V came to 7 bases and at J to 7 bases, leaving 10 bases not matched to a gene. The CDR3 totals 13 residues. The germline CDR1 and CDR2 sequences are MGHRA and YSYEKL. CDR3 nucleotides: TGCGCCAGCACCCCGGGGGGACTAAGAGAGCAGTACTTC. As protein: CASTPGGLREQYF.

J is TRBJ2-7 and V is TRBV6-5; no firm D call. In germline, CDR1 is MNHEY, CDR2 SVGAGI. The CDR3 runs to 13 residues. V was trimmed by 2 bases and J by 6 bases, leaving 11 bases between them. CDR3 sequence (DNA): TGTGCCAGCAGTTACAACCGACCGGGCGAGCAGTACTTC. Translation: CASSYNRPGEQYF.

The V and J genes are TRBV9 and TRBJ1-1; D remains unclear. This CDR3 spans 17 amino acids. Germline-derived CDR1 and CDR2 are SGDLS and YYNGEE. Deletions cut 0 bases from V and 1 base from J, with 16 bases between. DNA of the CDR3: TGTGCCAGCAGCGTAGCTACGGGTAGGAGCTCGAACACTGAAGCTTTCTTT. Its translation: CASSVATGRSSNTEAFF.